The sequence of this TCR beta chain was determined in a study of cytomegalovirus exposure and HLA in healthy donors. General study findings and limits: In vitro testing confirmed a few CMV-associated chains as specific for CMV antigens. The study found most TCR sequences rare, yet found some public TCRs in many donors. Across donors, presence/absence analyses took sequencing depth to be roughly uniform.

PCR used 60 Vbeta primers and 13 Jbeta primers. Only in-frame clones appear in the TCRdb table, and some are missing; sequencing was by immunoSEQ multiplex PCR. The top ten clones hold 0.63% of a sample with approximately 220,000 clones, around 80% of them seen once. The germline gives CDR1 SEHNR, CDR2 FQNEAQ (reference sequence). The CDR3 has 15 amino acids. V was shortened by 6 bases and J by 3 bases, with 16 bases between the two germline ends. For this clone: The antigen remains unidentified.

The receptor comes from a man younger than 35 in good health and CMV-seronegative. The chain carries TRBV7-9 and TRBJ2-3; tentative D call: TRBD2 (6 bases). The specimen sequenced was PBMCs. CDR3 nucleotides: TGTGCCAGCAGTCCGGGTAGCGGTATAACAGATACGCAGTATTTT. Amino acid sequence: CASSPGSGITDTQYF. The complete variable domain, with remaining parts taken from reference TRBV7-9 and TRBJ2-3, reads DTGVSQNPRHKITKRGQNVTFRCDPISEHNRLYWYRQTLGQGPEFLTYFQNEAQLEKSRLLSDRFSAERPKGSFSTLEIQRTEQGDSAMYLCASSPGSGITDTQYFGPGTRLTVL.